This T cell receptor (beta chain) appears in the sequencing data of a study of T cells in Graves' hyperthyroidism and ophthalmopathy. Study results and limitations: Blood samples included most of the expanded thyroid clonotypes exceeding 0.001.

Turning to this clonotype: Its antigen remains unidentified.

It was 8 to 10 ml of fresh peripheral blood that supplied the PBMCs. What was amplified from RNA transcripts were TCR beta CDR3 regions. Using the HTBI primer set, a first-round RT-PCR was run on the TCR CDR3. MiXCR was run by TCRdb on the multiplex PCR reads, yielding one entry per CDR3 protein. The sample consists of around 200,000 distinct CDR3 sequences, around 16% of them appearing once. The CDR3 totals 18 residues. CDR1 and CDR2 from the germline V gene are SGHTA and FQGTGA. V trimming: 0 bases; J trimming: 3 bases; junction bases outside the gene matches: 12. Sequencing was done on a sample of blood. This TCR came from a man aged 40-55 years with Graves' hyperthyroidism. The rearrangement uses TRBV7-3 and TRBJ2-3, with 7 bases identical to TRBD2. The CDR3 is CASSLTPVTGGGTDTQYF. The CDR3 region has the DNA TGTGCCAGCAGCTTAACGCCGGTGACGGGGGGTGGGACAGATACGCAGTATTTT. Full variable domain (missing parts from reference TRBV7-3 and TRBJ2-3): GAGVSQTPSNKVTEKGKYVELRCDPISGHTALYWYRQSLGQGPEFLIYFQGTGAADDSGLPNDRFFAVRPEGSVSTLKIQRTERGDSAVYLCASSLTPVTGGGTDTQYFGPGTRLTVL.